Described below is a single TCR beta chain sequence and its context. Looked up from germline, CDR1 is KGHSH and CDR2 is LQKENI. This CDR3 is built from 15 residues. The trim removed 6 bases at V and 3 bases at J, leaving 7 bases unmatched. This sample is part of a study of blood T cell repertoires in COVID-19. Study information: Collection of acute and convalescent COVID-19 samples took place in the United States, Italy and Spain. PBMCs, B-cell-depleted T cells, or T cells were the source of the cDNA or gDNA that made up the material.

Original processing notes: Reference gene primer amplification gave nucleated cell count estimates. The repertoire was sequenced with immunoSEQ multiplex PCR; TCRdb's copy has only in-frame clones and lacks some. V and J calls and clone size are those listed in that table; D and trimming were worked out from the DNA. The sample holds some 42,000 clones, approximately 85% seen once. The chain uses TRBV18 and TRBJ2-2, with 7 bases identical to TRBD1. This receptor was obtained from a woman in her 70s in a cohort sampled during active COVID-19. The sequencing sample was made of peripheral blood. CDR3 in DNA: TGTGCCAGCTCCCTTCTCCAGGGGGACACCGGGGAGCTGTTTTTT. It specifies CASSLLQGDTGELFF. The full variable domain, in which reference TRBV18 and TRBJ2-2 provide the parts outside the CDR3, is NAGVMQNPRHLVRRRGQEARLRCSPMKGHSHVYWYRQLPEEGLKFMVYLQKENIIDESGMPKERFSAEFPKEGPSILRIQQVVRGDSAAYFCASSLLQGDTGELFFGEGSRLTVL.